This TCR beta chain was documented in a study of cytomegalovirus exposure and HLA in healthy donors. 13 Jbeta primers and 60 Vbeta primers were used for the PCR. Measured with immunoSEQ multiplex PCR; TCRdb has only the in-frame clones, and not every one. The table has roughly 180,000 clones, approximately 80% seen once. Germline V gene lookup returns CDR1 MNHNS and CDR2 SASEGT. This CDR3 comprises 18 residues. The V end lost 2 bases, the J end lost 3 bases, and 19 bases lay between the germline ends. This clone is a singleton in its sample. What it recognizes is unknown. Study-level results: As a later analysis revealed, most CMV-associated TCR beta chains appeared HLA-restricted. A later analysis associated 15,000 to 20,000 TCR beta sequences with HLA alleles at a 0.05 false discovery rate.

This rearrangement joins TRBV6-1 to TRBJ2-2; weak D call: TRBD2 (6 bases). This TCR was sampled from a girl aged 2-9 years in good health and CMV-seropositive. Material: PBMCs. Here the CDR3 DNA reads TGTGCCAGCAGTGAAATAGGGGCAAGGAGGGTTGACACCGGGGAGCTGTTTTTT. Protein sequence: CASSEIGARRVDTGELFF.